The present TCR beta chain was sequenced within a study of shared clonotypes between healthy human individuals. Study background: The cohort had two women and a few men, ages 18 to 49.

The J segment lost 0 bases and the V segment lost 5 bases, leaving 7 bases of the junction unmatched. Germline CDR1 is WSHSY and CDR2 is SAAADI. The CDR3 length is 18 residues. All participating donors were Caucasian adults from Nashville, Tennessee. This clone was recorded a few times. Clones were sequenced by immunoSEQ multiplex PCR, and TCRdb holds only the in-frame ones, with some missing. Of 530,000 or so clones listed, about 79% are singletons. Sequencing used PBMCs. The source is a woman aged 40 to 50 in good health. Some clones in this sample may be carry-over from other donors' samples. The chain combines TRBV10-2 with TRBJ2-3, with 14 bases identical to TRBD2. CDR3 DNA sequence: TGCGCCAGCAGTAGACTAGCGGGAGGGCCGAAGAGCACAGATACGCAGTATTTT. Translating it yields CASSRLAGGPKSTDTQYF.